This entry features one T cell receptor (beta chain) sequence. No antigen is known for it. These data are taken from a study of tumor-infiltrating lymphocytes in primary liver carcinoma. Looking at the study overall: The tumors, T1-T3 N0M0 lesions, were 4.2 to 10 cm across.

TCR beta cDNA was prepared out of about 530 ng total RNA by means of a constant-region primer. Three rounds of nested multiplex PCR with slightly modified ARM-PCR produced TCR beta libraries. The first two PCR rounds used TRBV1-TRBV30 forward primers with a C-beta reverse primer, about 10 cycles each. TCRdb re-derived calls from the multiplex PCR reads in MiXCR, one entry per CDR3 protein. The table has over 35,000 distinct CDR3 sequences, about three quarters seen once. Co-extracted RNA and DNA came from about 19-30 mg of unsorted bulk tissue. Samples were taken from five separate regions of every tumor. There were over 85% viable tumor cells in every single sample of tumor. Broader study findings: No more than about 8-24% of top clones could be seen in all five tumor regions.

The CDR3 spans 14 residues. V was cut by 3 bases and J by 5 bases, with 12 bases left in between. This chain connects TRBV12-3 or TRBV12-4 to TRBJ2-3; weak D call: TRBD2 (6 bases). Sample: liver tumor tissue from sampling region 2. Noted subset: tumor region T2, inferior pole. This TCR derives from a middle-aged man with primary liver carcinoma and hepatitis B virus infection. CDR3 nucleotide sequence: TGTGCCAGCAGTTTGGAGGGGACTCAAGATACGCAGTATTTT. Translation gives CASSLEGTQDTQYF.